Reported below is one T cell receptor (beta chain). No antigen is known for it. No clone much larger than this one lies a single base away; base qualities are absent. The time point label of this sample denotes: baseline before first vaccination. The vaccinee samples were drawn from two UK trials, COV001 and COV002, one of which was a single-blind randomized controlled phase 2/3 trial testing AZD1222 (ChAdOx1 nCoV-19) in healthy adults. Trial participant PBMC samples were collected at day 0 and day 28 after the second dose for TCRbeta chain sequencing. The CDR3 regions of human TCRbeta chains were subjected to immunosequencing. For the original study's pipeline: TCRs in the repertoires were matched against a reference library of SARS-CoV-2-specific TCRs that had been generated with the MIRA antigen-specificity platform. Breadth was defined as the fraction of unique TCRs that were SARS-CoV-2-associated, and depth was defined as the fraction of total T cells that were SARS-CoV-2-associated. Using the MIRA data, each spike-specific TCR was mapped to the spike region that the TCR reacts to and placed in a CD4 or CD8 class. Log10-transformed breadth and depth values were compared by one-way ANOVA with Sidak's multiple comparisons tests. TCRdb holds this immuneACCESS table with in-frame rearrangements only. Some clones are missing; in checked studies, unresolved V genes explain under half, and the rest has no known cause. V, J and clone size derive from that table, while D and trimming were established from the DNA sequence. For this sample the table gives some 120,000 clones, of which 93% were detected only once. The top ten hold approximately 3.1% of the sample.

The entry originates in a study of T cell responses to AZD1222 COVID-19 vaccine (dated by TCRdb to about 2021). Background on the whole study: Because spike-specific TCR depth and breadth did not differ between the two schedules, AZD1222 recipients who got a second dose at roughly 4 weeks were pooled with those who got a second dose at roughly 12 weeks. TCR sequencing was performed for 230 to 250 trial participants, of whom around 200 were given two doses of AZD1222 and some 26 were given two doses of MenACWY control vaccine. Trial participants were enrolled by age into 18-55, 56-69 and 70-plus year subgroups, with around 150, 28 and 57 TCR-sequenced participants respectively.

The investigation overall reported the following: Conclusions about previously exposed vaccinees are limited because only a handful of AZD1222 recipients were SARS-CoV-2 seropositive at baseline. A significant rise in spike-specific TCR breadth and depth was observed after two AZD1222 doses relative to day 0 and relative to MenACWY recipients. Epitopes outside the regions mutated in the B.1.351 and B.1.1.7 variants were reportedly recognized by nearly half of the unique spike-specific TCRs. Because no day 14 peak-response samples were available, repertoires were characterized only after the peak T cell response. In the small 56-69-year group, the increase in depth fell short of significance, most likely because of low power. CD4 TCRs associated with the vaccine covered the entire spike protein, and the dominant responses were in regions 160-218 and 743-854. Participants were mostly white British and included more females than males, and it was suggested by the authors that clonal diversity may have been underestimated.

The CDR3 measures 13 amino acids from cysteine to phenylalanine. Only the CDR3 DNA stays, 39 bases, in frame from base 1. As encoded in the germline V gene, CDR1 is SQVTM while CDR2 is ANQGSEA. This material consisted of peripheral blood, taken on day 0 of AZD1222 vaccination. The receptor chain draws on TRBV29-1 and TRBJ1-4; the D gene assignment is ambiguous. The receptor's source is an adult in good health. CDR3 reads: CSAHSGSNEKLFF. The nucleotide sequence reads as follows: TGCAGTGCCCACTCCGGGAGTAATGAAAAACTGTTTTTT.